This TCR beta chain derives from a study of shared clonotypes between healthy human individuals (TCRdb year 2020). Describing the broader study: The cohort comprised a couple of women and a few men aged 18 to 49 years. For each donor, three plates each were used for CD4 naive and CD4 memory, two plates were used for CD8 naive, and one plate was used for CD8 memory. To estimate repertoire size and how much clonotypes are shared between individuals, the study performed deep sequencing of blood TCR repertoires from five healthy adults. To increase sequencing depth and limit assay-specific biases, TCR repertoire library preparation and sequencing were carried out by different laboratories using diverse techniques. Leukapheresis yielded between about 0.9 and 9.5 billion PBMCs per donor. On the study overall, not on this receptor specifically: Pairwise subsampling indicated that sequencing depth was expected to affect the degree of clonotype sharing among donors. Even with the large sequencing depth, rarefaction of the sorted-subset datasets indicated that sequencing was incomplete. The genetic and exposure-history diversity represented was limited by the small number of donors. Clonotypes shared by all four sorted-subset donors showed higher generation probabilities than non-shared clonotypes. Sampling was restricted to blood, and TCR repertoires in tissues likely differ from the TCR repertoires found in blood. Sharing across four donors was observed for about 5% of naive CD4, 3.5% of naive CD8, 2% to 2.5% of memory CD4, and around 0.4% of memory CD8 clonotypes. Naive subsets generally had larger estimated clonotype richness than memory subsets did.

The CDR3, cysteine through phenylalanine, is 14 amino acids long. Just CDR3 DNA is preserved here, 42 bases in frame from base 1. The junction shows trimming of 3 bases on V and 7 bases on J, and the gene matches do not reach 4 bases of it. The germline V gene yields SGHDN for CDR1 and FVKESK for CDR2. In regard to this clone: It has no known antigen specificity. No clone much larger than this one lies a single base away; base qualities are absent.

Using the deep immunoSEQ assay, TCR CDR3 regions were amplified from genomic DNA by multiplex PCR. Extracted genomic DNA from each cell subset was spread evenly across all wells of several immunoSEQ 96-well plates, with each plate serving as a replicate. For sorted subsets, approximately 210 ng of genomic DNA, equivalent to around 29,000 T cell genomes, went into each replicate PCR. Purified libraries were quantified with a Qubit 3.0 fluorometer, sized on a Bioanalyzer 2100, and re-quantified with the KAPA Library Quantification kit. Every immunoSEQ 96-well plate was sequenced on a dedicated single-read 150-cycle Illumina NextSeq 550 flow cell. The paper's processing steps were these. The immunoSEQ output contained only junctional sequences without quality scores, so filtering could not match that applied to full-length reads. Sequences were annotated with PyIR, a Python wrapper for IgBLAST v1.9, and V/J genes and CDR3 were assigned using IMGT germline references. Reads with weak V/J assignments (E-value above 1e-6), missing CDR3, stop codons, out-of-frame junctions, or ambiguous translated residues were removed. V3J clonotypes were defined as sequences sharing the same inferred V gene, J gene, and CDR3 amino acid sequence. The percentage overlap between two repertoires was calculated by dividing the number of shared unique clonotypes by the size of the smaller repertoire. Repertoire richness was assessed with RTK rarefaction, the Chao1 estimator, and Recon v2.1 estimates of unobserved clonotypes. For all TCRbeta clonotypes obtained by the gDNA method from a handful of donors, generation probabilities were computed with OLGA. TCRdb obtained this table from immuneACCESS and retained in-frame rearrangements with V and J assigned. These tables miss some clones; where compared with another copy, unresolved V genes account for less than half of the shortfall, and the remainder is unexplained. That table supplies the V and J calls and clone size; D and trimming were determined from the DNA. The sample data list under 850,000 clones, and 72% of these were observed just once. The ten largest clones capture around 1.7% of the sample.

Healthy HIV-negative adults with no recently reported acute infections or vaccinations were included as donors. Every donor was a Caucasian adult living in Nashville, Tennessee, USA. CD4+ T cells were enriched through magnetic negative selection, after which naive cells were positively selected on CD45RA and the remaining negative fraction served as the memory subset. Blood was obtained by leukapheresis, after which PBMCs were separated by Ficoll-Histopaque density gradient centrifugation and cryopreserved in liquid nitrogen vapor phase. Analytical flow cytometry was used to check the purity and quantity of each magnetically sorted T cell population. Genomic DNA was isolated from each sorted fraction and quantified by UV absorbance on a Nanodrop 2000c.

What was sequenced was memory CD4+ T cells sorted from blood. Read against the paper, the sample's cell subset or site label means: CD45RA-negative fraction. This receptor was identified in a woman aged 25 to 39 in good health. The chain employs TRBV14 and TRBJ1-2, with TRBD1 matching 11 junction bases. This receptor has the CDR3 CASSQEDRGLGYTF. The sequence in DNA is TGTGCCAGCAGCCAGGAGGACAGGGGGCTTGGCTACACCTTC.